This TCR beta chain came from a study of cytomegalovirus exposure and HLA in healthy donors. About this clone: The target antigen is unknown.

Findings and limits, study-wide: There were several of the most significant clusters that appeared linked to common viral pathogens in a later analysis. High specificity and sensitivity for cytomegalovirus status were reported for the classifier.

The study ran its PCR with 60 Vbeta and 13 Jbeta primers. Generated by immunoSEQ multiplex PCR, the TCRdb table keeps only in-frame clones and is missing some. The data contain under 200,000 clones, about three quarters of them seen just once; the ten biggest clones take up about 1.6%. The CDR3 covers 14 residues. CDR1 is GTSNPN and CDR2 is SVGIG in the germline V gene (reference sequence). Trimming took 5 bases from V and 5 from J; bases not matched to a gene: 10. The sample consisted of PBMCs. The chain has TRBV30 and TRBJ2-7; 9 bases line up with TRBD1. The sequence derives from a girl under 18 in good health and CMV-seronegative. CDR3 DNA: TGTGCCTGGGGACCGGGACAGGGTTTCCACGAGCAGTACTTC. As protein: CAWGPGQGFHEQYF.